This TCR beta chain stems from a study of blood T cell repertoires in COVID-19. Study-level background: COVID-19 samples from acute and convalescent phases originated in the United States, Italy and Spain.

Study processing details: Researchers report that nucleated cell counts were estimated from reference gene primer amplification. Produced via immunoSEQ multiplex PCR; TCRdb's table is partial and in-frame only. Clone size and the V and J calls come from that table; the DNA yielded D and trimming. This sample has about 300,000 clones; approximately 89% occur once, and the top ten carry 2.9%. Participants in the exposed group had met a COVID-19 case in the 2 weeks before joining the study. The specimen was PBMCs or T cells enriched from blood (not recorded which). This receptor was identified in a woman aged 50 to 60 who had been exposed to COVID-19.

The CDR3: CASSTRVLGQETQYF. For the CDR3, the DNA is TGCGCCAGCAGCACCCGGGTCCTAGGTCAAGAGACCCAGTACTTC. The chain couples TRBV5-1 to TRBJ2-5; D not resolved. Germline V CDR1 and CDR2: SGHRS, YFSETQ. The CDR3 has 15 amino acids. The V end lost 4 bases, the J end lost 2 bases, and 15 bases lay between the germline ends.